This is a list of T cell receptor beta chains from one sample in a study of blood T cell repertoires in COVID-19. Sequencing used immunoSEQ multiplex PCR; TCRdb keeps in-frame clones, though not all of them. This sample has some 300,000 clones; 86% occur once, and the top ten carry around 13%. Sequences were obtained from peripheral blood. These receptor sequences come from a woman aged 70-85 years with COVID-19, enrolled during active disease. CDR3s include the opening cysteine and the closing phenylalanine or tryptophan. A D gene is named only where the DNA matches it firmly. Not every row has a clone size; where given, it reads once, few, many or a size class.

len: 15; abundance: -; d_gene: -; v_gene: TRBV5-1; j_gene: TRBJ2-1; CDR3aa: CASRGHIASYNEQFF; CDR3nt: TGCGCCAGCAGGGGACATATAGCCTCCTACAATGAGCAGTTCTTC
len: 13; abundance: -; d_gene: -; v_gene: TRBV12-3/TRBV12-4; j_gene: TRBJ1-5; CDR3aa: CASRNGQNQPQHF; CDR3nt: TGTGCCAGCAGGAACGGACAGAATCAGCCCCAGCATTTT
len: 17; abundance: few; d_gene: TRBD1; v_gene: TRBV7-2; j_gene: TRBJ1-6; CDR3aa: CASSLRSPTGGASPLHF; CDR3nt: TGTGCCAGCAGCTTAAGGAGCCCAACAGGGGGCGCTTCACCCCTCCACTTT
len: 12; abundance: once; d_gene: -; v_gene: TRBV24-1; j_gene: TRBJ2-3; CDR3aa: CATSSPTDTQYF; CDR3nt: TGTGCCACCAGCAGTCCCACAGATACGCAGTATTTT
len: 14; abundance: -; d_gene: -; v_gene: TRBV15; j_gene: TRBJ1-5; CDR3aa: CATSSRQLNQPQHF; CDR3nt: TGTGCCACCAGCAGTAGACAGTTAAATCAGCCCCAGCATTTT
len: 13; abundance: -; d_gene: TRBD1; v_gene: TRBV6-6; j_gene: TRBJ2-5; CDR3aa: CASSDRGQETQYF; CDR3nt: TGTGCCAGCAGTGACAGGGGGCAAGAGACCCAGTACTTC
len: 16; abundance: -; d_gene: TRBD1; v_gene: TRBV18; j_gene: TRBJ1-6; CDR3aa: CASSPQTGGGRSPLHF; CDR3nt: TGTGCCAGCTCACCCCAGACAGGGGGCGGAAGATCACCCCTCCACTTT
len: 14; abundance: -; d_gene: TRBD1; v_gene: TRBV6-5; j_gene: TRBJ1-1; CDR3aa: CASSRQAGGTEAFF; CDR3nt: TGTGCCAGCAGTAGACAAGCAGGGGGCACTGAAGCTTTCTTT
len: 16; abundance: -; d_gene: -; v_gene: TRBV5-1; j_gene: TRBJ1-4; CDR3aa: CASSLGQLATNEKLFF; CDR3nt: TGCGCCAGCAGCTTGGGACAGCTTGCAACTAATGAAAAACTGTTTTTT
len: 11; abundance: once; d_gene: -; v_gene: TRBV2; j_gene: TRBJ2-3; CDR3aa: CASREAIEQYF; CDR3nt: TGTGCCAGCAGAGAGGCTATTGAGCAGTATTTT
len: 16; abundance: once; d_gene: TRBD1; v_gene: TRBV24-1; j_gene: TRBJ2-1; CDR3aa: CATSEAGGSSYNEQFF; CDR3nt: TGTGCCACCAGTGAGGCAGGGGGAAGCTCCTACAATGAGCAGTTCTTC
len: 15; abundance: -; d_gene: TRBD1; v_gene: TRBV6-2/TRBV6-3; j_gene: TRBJ1-4; CDR3aa: CASSYSDRRNEKLFF; CDR3nt: TGTGCCAGCAGTTATTCGGACAGGCGTAATGAAAAACTGTTTTTT
len: 16; abundance: -; d_gene: TRBD1; v_gene: TRBV7-8; j_gene: TRBJ2-1; CDR3aa: CASSPDPGQVYNEQFF; CDR3nt: TGTGCCAGCAGCCCGGACCCGGGACAGGTGTACAATGAGCAGTTCTTC
len: 16; abundance: -; d_gene: TRBD1; v_gene: TRBV11-2; j_gene: TRBJ1-5; CDR3aa: CASSQNLDRSNQPQHF; CDR3nt: TGTGCCAGCAGCCAAAACCTGGACAGGAGCAATCAGCCCCAGCATTTT
len: 18; abundance: -; d_gene: -; v_gene: TRBV10-3; j_gene: TRBJ1-6; CDR3aa: CAISESVLRVSNNSPLHF; CDR3nt: TGTGCCATCAGTGAGTCTGTTTTGAGGGTCAGTAACAATTCACCCCTCCACTTT
len: 12; abundance: -; d_gene: -; v_gene: TRBV7-9; j_gene: TRBJ2-1; CDR3aa: CASSLGENEQFF; CDR3nt: TGTGCCAGCAGCTTAGGGGAGAATGAGCAGTTCTTC
len: 16; abundance: -; d_gene: TRBD2; v_gene: TRBV10-2; j_gene: TRBJ2-5; CDR3aa: CASSESETSDRETQYF; CDR3nt: TGCGCCAGCAGTGAGTCTGAGACTAGCGATAGGGAGACCCAGTACTTC
len: 15; abundance: -; d_gene: TRBD2; v_gene: TRBV11-2; j_gene: TRBJ2-1; CDR3aa: CASSLTSGGAPEQFF; CDR3nt: TGTGCCAGCAGCCTCACTAGCGGGGGGGCCCCTGAGCAGTTCTTC
len: 12; abundance: once; d_gene: -; v_gene: TRBV5-6; j_gene: TRBJ2-5; CDR3aa: CASSRGEETQYF; CDR3nt: TGTGCCAGCAGTAGGGGTGAAGAGACCCAGTACTTC
len: 16; abundance: -; d_gene: TRBD2; v_gene: TRBV5-1; j_gene: TRBJ2-5; CDR3aa: CASSLWSGGLQETQYF; CDR3nt: TGCGCCAGCAGCTTGTGGAGCGGGGGGCTGCAAGAGACCCAGTACTTC
len: 14; abundance: -; d_gene: -; v_gene: TRBV7-9; j_gene: TRBJ1-1; CDR3aa: CASSSQGVNTEAFF; CDR3nt: TGTGCCAGCAGCTCACAGGGTGTGAACACTGAAGCTTTCTTT
len: 11; abundance: -; d_gene: -; v_gene: TRBV11-2; j_gene: TRBJ1-1; CDR3aa: CATRSPTEAFF; CDR3nt: TGTGCCACCCGTAGTCCCACTGAAGCTTTCTTT
len: 16; abundance: -; d_gene: TRBD1; v_gene: TRBV5-1; j_gene: TRBJ1-1; CDR3aa: CASSQEGQGAGTEAFF; CDR3nt: TGCGCCAGCAGTCAGGAGGGACAGGGGGCAGGGACTGAAGCTTTCTTT
len: 14; abundance: -; d_gene: -; v_gene: TRBV27; j_gene: TRBJ2-7; CDR3aa: CASSWSRQAYEQYF; CDR3nt: TGTGCCAGCAGTTGGTCCAGACAAGCCTACGAGCAGTACTTC
len: 17; abundance: -; d_gene: TRBD2; v_gene: TRBV7-7; j_gene: TRBJ2-1; CDR3aa: CASSLLAGMGSYNEQFF; CDR3nt: TGTGCCAGCAGCTTACTAGCGGGGATGGGTTCCTACAATGAGCAGTTCTTC
len: 14; abundance: -; d_gene: TRBD1; v_gene: TRBV5-1; j_gene: TRBJ1-1; CDR3aa: CASSGGQGKTEAFF; CDR3nt: TGCGCCAGCAGCGGGGGACAGGGCAAGACTGAAGCTTTCTTT
len: 15; abundance: -; d_gene: TRBD1; v_gene: TRBV7-2; j_gene: TRBJ1-5; CDR3aa: CASSSRTGPNQPQHF; CDR3nt: TGTGCCAGCAGCTCCAGGACAGGGCCAAATCAGCCCCAGCATTTT
len: 14; abundance: -; d_gene: -; v_gene: TRBV4-1; j_gene: TRBJ2-7; CDR3aa: CASSQDRGISEQYF; CDR3nt: TGCGCCAGCAGCCAAGATAGGGGGATAAGCGAGCAGTACTTC
len: 13; abundance: -; d_gene: TRBD2; v_gene: TRBV10-3; j_gene: TRBJ2-7; CDR3aa: CAISVAGTGEQYF; CDR3nt: TGTGCCATCAGTGTAGCGGGGACGGGTGAGCAGTACTTC
len: 13; abundance: many; d_gene: TRBD1; v_gene: TRBV7-3; j_gene: TRBJ1-2; CDR3aa: CASSYGQGYGYTF; CDR3nt: TGTGCCAGCAGCTACGGACAGGGCTATGGCTACACCTTC
len: 13; abundance: few; d_gene: -; v_gene: TRBV29-1; j_gene: TRBJ2-3; CDR3aa: CSVETTGTDTQYF; CDR3nt: TGCAGCGTTGAGACAACAGGGACAGATACGCAGTATTTT
len: 13; abundance: -; d_gene: -; v_gene: TRBV12-3/TRBV12-4; j_gene: TRBJ1-6; CDR3aa: CASSSQWNSPLHF; CDR3nt: TGTGCCAGCAGTTCACAATGGAATTCACCCCTCCACTTT
len: 16; abundance: -; d_gene: -; v_gene: TRBV15; j_gene: TRBJ1-5; CDR3aa: CATSRWAPWSNQPQHF; CDR3nt: TGTGCCACCAGCAGATGGGCCCCTTGGAGCAATCAGCCCCAGCATTTT
len: 15; abundance: -; d_gene: -; v_gene: TRBV7-9; j_gene: TRBJ2-2; CDR3aa: CASSLRQVPTGELFF; CDR3nt: TGTGCCAGCAGCCTACGACAGGTCCCCACCGGGGAGCTGTTTTTT
len: 13; abundance: -; d_gene: -; v_gene: TRBV7-2; j_gene: TRBJ1-2; CDR3aa: CASSSGQNYGYTF; CDR3nt: TGTGCCAGCAGCTCCGGACAGAACTATGGCTACACCTTC
len: 15; abundance: -; d_gene: TRBD1; v_gene: TRBV6-5; j_gene: TRBJ1-2; CDR3aa: CASSYPSQGAYGYTF; CDR3nt: TGTGCCAGCAGTTACCCATCACAGGGGGCCTATGGCTACACCTTC
len: 12; abundance: -; d_gene: -; v_gene: TRBV3-1/TRBV3-2; j_gene: TRBJ2-7; CDR3aa: CASSQRPGTEYF; CDR3nt: TGTGCCAGCAGCCAGCGCCCCGGGACTGAGTACTTC
len: 13; abundance: once; d_gene: TRBD1; v_gene: TRBV5-1; j_gene: TRBJ1-2; CDR3aa: CASSSGGSAGYTF; CDR3nt: TGCGCCAGCAGCTCAGGGGGCTCTGCTGGCTACACCTTC
len: 15; abundance: -; d_gene: -; v_gene: TRBV27; j_gene: TRBJ1-2; CDR3aa: CASAFTEGGAGGYTF; CDR3nt: TGTGCCAGCGCTTTCACCGAGGGAGGGGCAGGGGGCTACACCTTC
len: 16; abundance: -; d_gene: -; v_gene: TRBV6-4; j_gene: TRBJ2-5; CDR3aa: CASSDLRRRVQETQYF; CDR3nt: TGTGCCAGCAGTGACTTGAGGCGGAGGGTTCAAGAGACCCAGTACTTC
len: 14; abundance: -; d_gene: TRBD2; v_gene: TRBV6-6; j_gene: TRBJ2-7; CDR3aa: CASSGGSGGYEQYF; CDR3nt: TGTGCCAGCAGTGGGGGGAGCGGGGGTTACGAGCAGTACTTC
len: 15; abundance: -; d_gene: TRBD1; v_gene: TRBV10-3; j_gene: TRBJ2-2; CDR3aa: CAISLGQGDAGELFF; CDR3nt: TGTGCCATCAGCCTGGGACAGGGGGACGCCGGGGAGCTGTTTTTT
len: 15; abundance: -; d_gene: -; v_gene: TRBV7-2; j_gene: TRBJ1-3; CDR3aa: CASSSYRDSGNTIYF; CDR3nt: TGTGCCAGCAGCTCGTACAGGGACTCTGGAAACACCATATATTTT
len: 12; abundance: -; d_gene: -; v_gene: TRBV18; j_gene: TRBJ2-1; CDR3aa: CASSPGGWEQFF; CDR3nt: TGTGCCAGCTCACCGGGGGGTTGGGAGCAGTTCTTC
len: 14; abundance: -; d_gene: -; v_gene: TRBV5-1; j_gene: TRBJ2-5; CDR3aa: CASSLEAGKETQYF; CDR3nt: TGCGCCAGCAGCTTGGAGGCGGGGAAAGAGACCCAGTACTTC
len: 17; abundance: -; d_gene: TRBD2; v_gene: TRBV14; j_gene: TRBJ2-5; CDR3aa: CASSQVGAGGDQETQYF; CDR3nt: TGTGCCAGCAGCCAAGTTGGAGCGGGGGGAGACCAAGAGACCCAGTACTTC